This T cell receptor (beta chain) was sequenced during a study of T cell repertoires in cytomegalovirus infection (dated by TCRdb to 2018 to 2020). Context from the whole study: Donor HLA type was relevant to the analysis, as public TCR beta signatures indicated carriage of CMV infection together with the matching HLA type. The research as a whole found: Cumulative frequency of public TCR beta family members discriminated carriers of CMV infection plus the relevant HLA type in this cohort and an independent 352-donor cohort. The ex vivo response was dominated by HLA-C-restricted CMV-specific TCR beta clonotypes, and the single most frequent clonotype in two of eight donors was supplied by these HLA-C-restricted clonotypes.

The instrument given in TCRdb is Illumina HiSeq 1500. TCRdb applied fastp at Q25 and MiXCR to the public reads, then kept only in-frame beta chains. Identical CDR3 protein sequences are pooled into one entry, listed with their most common genes and DNA. The table for this sample lists 250,000 or so distinct CDR3 sequences; about a sixth of them were counted only once. The leading ten clones occupy around half of the sample. Cut back by 0 bases and 7 bases, the V and J ends lie 21 bases apart. There are 17 amino acids in the CDR3, from cysteine to phenylalanine inclusive. Only CDR3 DNA remains: 51 bases, in frame from the first base. Sequences MNHEY (CDR1) and SVGAGI (CDR2) are obtained from the germline V gene. This clonotype was seen ten or more times. Its recognized antigen is unknown. It has no much larger one-base neighbor in the sample; base qualities were not kept.

The sequenced sample consisted of CD8+ T cells from PBMCs. In this chain, TRBV6-5 is recombined with TRBJ1-2; there is no confident call for the D gene. The sequence derives from a human donor in good health (CMV status not recorded). Some clones in this sample may be carry-over from other donors' samples. The CDR3 protein is CASSYSRHGRHKSGYTF. In nucleotide form, the sequence is TGTGCCAGCAGTTACTCTCGACACGGCAGGCACAAGTCTGGCTACACCTTC.